This T cell receptor beta chain was obtained from a study of long-term antiretroviral therapy in people with HIV. As for the study in general: The earliest samples came about a decade before the 2015 immediate-ART recommendation.

CDR1 is PRHDT, CDR2 FYEKMQ, per germline (reference sequence). Between the trimmed V and J ends, which lost 5 bases and 4 bases, there was a span of 8 bases. The CDR3 contains 12 residues. The authors ran the immunoSEQ assay, v3.0, at survey level. The target of sequencing was 40,000-50,000 T-cell genomes per sample. Data came from immunoSEQ multiplex PCR; TCRdb stores just in-frame clones and leaves some out. The table shows approximately 23,000 clones, with around 82% occurring only once. Study-level points and caveats: Data on ART adherence, viral resistance or therapy changes were unavailable. Post-ART diversity increased but stayed below transplant donor controls.

This clone was observed a single time. The antigen remains unidentified. The rearrangement joins TRBV13 to TRBJ2-5; D is unresolved. This receptor was identified in a man aged 25-45 years with HIV. Sequenced here: unsorted PBMCs, sampled 1.5 years after starting antiretroviral therapy. The CDR3 reads CASSRYLETQYF. For the CDR3, the DNA is TGTGCCAGCAGCCGCTACCTAGAGACCCAGTACTTC.